This is a list of T cell receptor beta chains from one sample in a study of blood T cell repertoires in COVID-19. Generated by immunoSEQ multiplex PCR, the TCRdb table keeps only in-frame clones and is missing some. The table has approximately 210,000 clones, more than 70% seen once. The sequencing input was peripheral blood. The receptors originated from a woman aged 45-65 years with acute or convalescent COVID-19. Each CDR3 is given with its conserved first and last residue. The D gene is left open where the match is weak.

cdr3_aa v_call d_call j_call
CASSLRQGAPLSYEQYF TRBV7-2 TRBD1 TRBJ2-7
CASSSTGGAAYNEQFF TRBV6-6 TRBD2 TRBJ2-1
CASSAGPSMTEAFF TRBV5-1 . TRBJ1-1
CASSEGLAGDTQYF TRBV6-1 TRBD2 TRBJ2-3
CASSPRTVQSSYEQYF TRBV5-1 . TRBJ2-7
CASSISTGDQPQHF TRBV19 TRBD1 TRBJ1-5
CASSPSRVNTEAFF TRBV18 . TRBJ1-1
CASSDTGASNQPQHF TRBV19 . TRBJ1-5
CASSLSGGLAKNIQYF TRBV7-9 . TRBJ2-4
CASSYWSDGYTF TRBV6-2/TRBV6-3 . TRBJ1-2
CASSGQGRGYTF TRBV12-3/TRBV12-4 TRBD1 TRBJ1-2
CASSVVRGTSGSADTQYF TRBV9 TRBD2 TRBJ2-3
CASSFRLRLNNNEQFF TRBV11-2 . TRBJ2-1
CASSLGGNSGANVLTF TRBV5-6 . TRBJ2-6
CASSFGWAGAVGEKLFF TRBV27 . TRBJ1-4
CASSEGQATDTQYF TRBV2 . TRBJ2-3
CSAGPSGEKLFF TRBV29-1 . TRBJ1-4
CASSEISEETQYF TRBV6-1 . TRBJ2-5
CASSIGPRAGSNQPQHF TRBV19 . TRBJ1-5
CASSVGQLYEQYF TRBV2 TRBD1 TRBJ2-7
CAISEGGQANYGYTF TRBV10-3 TRBD1 TRBJ1-2
CASSLDQGREQYF TRBV5-4 . TRBJ2-7
CASSSLTGQGRGNEQFF TRBV28 TRBD1 TRBJ2-1
CASILTSGEEGGELFF TRBV6-6 TRBD2 TRBJ2-2
CATSRGTSGRAVSDEQFF TRBV15 TRBD2 TRBJ2-1
CASTNIRDRKKYGYTF TRBV11-2 TRBD1 TRBJ1-2
CATSGGSSGQETQYF TRBV24-1 TRBD2 TRBJ2-5
CASSFAADYTGELFF TRBV6-5 . TRBJ2-2
CASSKQGFVYEQYF TRBV5-1 . TRBJ2-7
CASSAGGLANYGYTF TRBV9 . TRBJ1-2
CASSPTGQSYGYTF TRBV18 TRBD1 TRBJ1-2
CASSWGRGTQYF TRBV28 . TRBJ2-5
CASSPGTWNTGELFF TRBV14 . TRBJ2-2
CASSPGQGFGELFF TRBV28 TRBD1 TRBJ2-2
CASSRVQPQHF TRBV28 . TRBJ1-5
CASSIRTSGYNEQFF TRBV19 TRBD2 TRBJ2-1
CASSLSKGLAPYEQYF TRBV11-2 TRBD2 TRBJ2-7
CASSLRLAGGEQYF TRBV5-4 TRBD2 TRBJ2-7
CASSLGLAVGELFF TRBV5-8 TRBD2 TRBJ2-2
CASSIRAYRGEETEAFF TRBV19 TRBD1 TRBJ1-1
CASSLGVAGHKSYEQYF TRBV5-1 TRBD2 TRBJ2-7
CASSEGGTGSYEQYF TRBV6-1 TRBD1 TRBJ2-7
CASSTTEVDTQYF TRBV4-2 . TRBJ2-3
CASTRGGTYNEQFF TRBV7-2 . TRBJ2-1
CASSSTGISPLHF TRBV19 . TRBJ1-6
CASSVAMNTEAFF TRBV28 . TRBJ1-1
CASSVTRAGTEAFF TRBV19 . TRBJ1-1
CASSPLEPTETQYF TRBV9 . TRBJ2-5
CASSSGYPGQFF TRBV5-4 . TRBJ2-1
CASSEGQGADTEAFF TRBV6-1 TRBD1 TRBJ1-1